This is a list of T cell receptor beta chains from one sample in a study of cytomegalovirus exposure and HLA in healthy donors. TCRdb keeps only in-frame clones here, not all; method: immunoSEQ multiplex PCR. Recorded here are over 50,000 clones; the top ten clones represent under 10%. Input material: PBMCs. The source is a man aged 50-60 years in good health and CMV-seropositive. The conserved cysteine and the conserved F or W are not part of the CDR3 here. The order of the fields is J gene, V gene, CDR3 protein.

TRBJ2-7 | TRBV7-9 | ASSQTGDEQY
TRBJ1-1 | TRBV7-2 | ASSLQGTRAF
TRBJ2-3 | TRBV5-1 | ASSLGGVKDTQY
TRBJ2-7 | TRBV9 | ASSVGTGGEQY
TRBJ1-6 | TRBV6-5 | ATRQGENSPLH
TRBJ2-7 | TRBV28 | ASDTGGRYEQY
TRBJ1-3 | TRBV6-5 | ASRTGAGGNTIY
TRBJ2-7 | TRBV27 | ASSFGWGGGYEQY
TRBJ1-1 | TRBV30 | AWSTGQGAKAF
TRBJ1-1 | TRBV14 | ASSLTGWSTEAF
TRBJ2-7 | TRBV6-5 | ASKASGTGSYEQY
TRBJ2-7 | TRBV27 | ASSLSMVVGTGSSYEQY
TRBJ2-5 | TRBV29-1 | SVGLAGGLQETQY
TRBJ1-1 | TRBV19 | ASRPSGGTEAF